This T cell receptor beta chain was profiled in a study of post-analysis software for immune sequencing data. The wider study: Patients with relapsing-remitting, secondary progressive and progressive-relapsing multiple sclerosis courses were all represented.

The TCR beta cDNA libraries carried unique molecular identifiers. From roughly 1 to 10 million T cells, 500,000 or so cDNA molecules were obtained. TCRdb re-called the PCR reads through MiXCR, storing one row per CDR3 protein. The sample has 600,000 to 750,000 distinct CDR3 sequences, approximately 59% seen once. Details on this clonotype: What it recognizes is unknown.

The CDR3 totals 14 residues. Germline V gene sequence: CDR1 SEHNR, CDR2 FQNEAQ (reference sequence). Points from the study as a whole: About five TRBV segments appeared more often in patients than in controls, and TRBV5-6, TRBV5-1 and TRBV20-1 were among these. Clustering by F measure revealed strong co-clustering among samples prepared together in one batch. Multiple sclerosis patients had significantly lower normalized Chao1 diversity than controls.

This TCR derives from a girl aged 2-10 years with multiple sclerosis. The sample comprised blood. V gene TRBV7-9 combines with J gene TRBJ2-1; TRBD2 matches at 8 bases. The DNA matches TRBJ2-7 better at its end, which makes the J call doubtful. CDR3 amino acids: CASSSRGGAYEQYF. CDR3 in DNA: TGTGCCAGCAGCTCTCGGGGGGGCGCCTACGAGCAGTACTTC.